The T cell receptor beta chain described here comes from a study of T cells after yellow fever vaccination. As for the study in general: Fractions low in cell number were prepared with SMART-Seq v4 Ultra Low Input.

UMIs were added to TCR cDNA along with a universal primer site when it was made by 5'RACE template switching. In TCRdb, the 5' RACE reads were re-called with MiXCR into one record per CDR3 protein. The data show about 240,000 distinct CDR3 sequences, 3.6% seen once. This clonotype has a handful of counts. The antigen remains unidentified. Study-level findings and limits: Booster samples showed a return of most primary-vaccination clones (under 97% CD4, 70% to 90% CD8). Though it reached lower strength, the secondary response hit its peak faster, day 5 versus 15.

This specimen was PBMCs, taken 15 days after the yellow fever booster vaccination. The receptor was isolated from a man aged 18 to 29 who received the YFV17D yellow fever vaccine.

The chain's CDR3 is CASSPEDDGAGELFF. CDR3 sequence (DNA): TGTGCCAGCTCACCGGAAGACGATGGGGCCGGGGAGCTGTTTTTT. V and J are TRBV18 and TRBJ2-2; no clear D gene. V gave up 3 bases and J gave up 6 bases, with 14 bases separating them. CDR3 length: 15 residues. Germline V gene sequence: CDR1 KGHSH, CDR2 LQKENI.